The rows below give T cell receptor beta chains drawn from one sample of a study of blood T cell repertoires in COVID-19. TCRdb's table, derived via immunoSEQ multiplex PCR, lists solely in-frame clones and lacks some. Found here are just under 20,000 clones, roughly 85% of them singletons; the top ten hold 7% to 8.5%. The sample taken for sequencing was peripheral blood. Receptors were obtained from a human donor with active COVID-19. The donor label of this sample is uncertain. Each CDR3 is given without its conserved first and last residue. Clone size is given for some rows only: seen once, a few or many times, or a class if the clone is expanded.

clone_size: -
v_call: TRBV5-1
j_call: TRBJ2-7
cdr3_aa: ASSLGQGARRYEQY

clone_size: -
v_call: TRBV5-8
j_call: TRBJ1-5
cdr3_aa: ASSRFGGSNQPQH

clone_size: -
v_call: TRBV5-1
j_call: TRBJ2-1
cdr3_aa: ASSLEGVSYNEQF

clone_size: -
v_call: TRBV6-6
j_call: TRBJ2-1
cdr3_aa: ASNLIAGGYNEQF

clone_size: -
v_call: TRBV3-1/TRBV3-2
j_call: TRBJ1-1
cdr3_aa: ASSQSLTNTEAF

clone_size: -
v_call: TRBV28
j_call: TRBJ1-1
cdr3_aa: ASSRQGEAF

clone_size: -
v_call: TRBV28
j_call: TRBJ2-1
cdr3_aa: ASSPPAYNEQF

clone_size: -
v_call: TRBV5-4
j_call: TRBJ2-7
cdr3_aa: ASSLGTTYEQY

clone_size: -
v_call: TRBV27
j_call: TRBJ2-7
cdr3_aa: ASSRPWRSGTSGYEQY

clone_size: once
v_call: TRBV7-7
j_call: TRBJ1-5
cdr3_aa: ASSLKGGGQPQH

clone_size: -
v_call: TRBV5-1
j_call: TRBJ2-3
cdr3_aa: ASSQSAGAGGDTQY

clone_size: -
v_call: TRBV19
j_call: TRBJ2-1
cdr3_aa: ASSRLTSGRGWGQF

clone_size: -
v_call: TRBV7-9
j_call: TRBJ2-5
cdr3_aa: ASSLRSGLAGETQY

clone_size: -
v_call: TRBV7-2
j_call: TRBJ2-1
cdr3_aa: ASSLRAGGSMYNEQF

clone_size: -
v_call: TRBV5-6
j_call: TRBJ2-1
cdr3_aa: ASSLAGLADEQF

clone_size: -
v_call: TRBV9
j_call: TRBJ2-3
cdr3_aa: ASSVAQRSTDTQY

clone_size: -
v_call: TRBV7-2
j_call: TRBJ1-5
cdr3_aa: ASSFDSAINQPQH

clone_size: -
v_call: TRBV6-5
j_call: TRBJ2-3
cdr3_aa: ASSRQFSNTDTQY

clone_size: -
v_call: TRBV5-4
j_call: TRBJ2-7
cdr3_aa: ASSLGLAGAAYEQY

clone_size: -
v_call: TRBV7-9
j_call: TRBJ1-2
cdr3_aa: ASSQFNRINYGYT

clone_size: -
v_call: TRBV5-1
j_call: TRBJ2-3
cdr3_aa: ASSLGLATDTQY

clone_size: -
v_call: TRBV15
j_call: TRBJ2-3
cdr3_aa: ATSRAEGSATDTQY

clone_size: -
v_call: TRBV5-4
j_call: TRBJ2-7
cdr3_aa: ASSLGLAGSYEQY

clone_size: -
v_call: TRBV13
j_call: TRBJ2-7
cdr3_aa: ASSPAGRIGYEQY

clone_size: -
v_call: TRBV5-5
j_call: TRBJ2-1
cdr3_aa: ASSLGLDSYNEQF

clone_size: -
v_call: TRBV18
j_call: TRBJ2-7
cdr3_aa: ASSPGQGSVNEQY

clone_size: -
v_call: TRBV6-5
j_call: TRBJ1-2
cdr3_aa: ASSSQGGSDGYT

clone_size: -
v_call: TRBV3-1/TRBV3-2
j_call: TRBJ1-4
cdr3_aa: ASSSREVTRGEKLF

clone_size: -
v_call: TRBV7-2
j_call: TRBJ2-4
cdr3_aa: ASSSRQGVGIQY

clone_size: -
v_call: TRBV28
j_call: TRBJ2-3
cdr3_aa: ASSFSQVVTDTQY

clone_size: -
v_call: TRBV30
j_call: TRBJ2-7
cdr3_aa: AWSLTGIHEQY

clone_size: -
v_call: TRBV11-2
j_call: TRBJ2-3
cdr3_aa: ASSFRVTSGSTDTQY

clone_size: -
v_call: TRBV9
j_call: TRBJ2-7
cdr3_aa: ASSVDPSGRGHEQY

clone_size: once
v_call: TRBV5-1
j_call: TRBJ2-3
cdr3_aa: ASSLERRTDTQY

clone_size: -
v_call: TRBV4-3
j_call: TRBJ1-2
cdr3_aa: ASSQDRQAHYGYT

clone_size: -
v_call: TRBV2
j_call: TRBJ2-2
cdr3_aa: ASRGGSNTGELF

clone_size: -
v_call: TRBV15
j_call: TRBJ2-1
cdr3_aa: ATSREVGAGTYNEQF

clone_size: -
v_call: TRBV28
j_call: TRBJ2-7
cdr3_aa: ASSLGQGWDYEQY

clone_size: -
v_call: TRBV6-1
j_call: TRBJ2-2
cdr3_aa: ASSEDHPWGEDGGELF

clone_size: -
v_call: TRBV5-6
j_call: TRBJ2-4
cdr3_aa: ASSSRDSHKNIQY

clone_size: -
v_call: TRBV5-6
j_call: TRBJ2-7
cdr3_aa: ASSLLNSPLSYEQY

clone_size: once
v_call: TRBV19
j_call: TRBJ1-1
cdr3_aa: ASARLQVNTEAF

clone_size: -
v_call: TRBV19
j_call: TRBJ2-7
cdr3_aa: ASRLAGDNEQY

clone_size: once
v_call: TRBV2
j_call: TRBJ2-3
cdr3_aa: ASSLVRIDTQY

clone_size: once
v_call: TRBV9
j_call: TRBJ1-3
cdr3_aa: ASSANRGSGNTIY

clone_size: once
v_call: TRBV5-1
j_call: TRBJ2-1
cdr3_aa: ASSPGQGTYNEQF

clone_size: -
v_call: TRBV27
j_call: TRBJ2-1
cdr3_aa: ASSFSSGRYNEQF

clone_size: -
v_call: TRBV12-3/TRBV12-4
j_call: TRBJ1-2
cdr3_aa: ASSPGRVDGYT

clone_size: -
v_call: TRBV6-6
j_call: TRBJ1-6
cdr3_aa: ASSYGQGNSPLH

clone_size: -
v_call: TRBV30
j_call: TRBJ1-1
cdr3_aa: AWSGGDTPREDTEAF

clone_size: -
v_call: TRBV5-4
j_call: TRBJ2-7
cdr3_aa: ASSTRLAGGINEQY

clone_size: once
v_call: TRBV7-3
j_call: TRBJ2-3
cdr3_aa: ASSGQGATDTQY

clone_size: -
v_call: TRBV5-1
j_call: TRBJ1-1
cdr3_aa: ASSLEVRVGTEAF

clone_size: -
v_call: TRBV6-5
j_call: TRBJ2-2
cdr3_aa: ASRTGRSGTGELF